The rows below give T cell receptor beta chains drawn from one sample of a study of shared clonotypes between healthy human individuals. Sequencing used immunoSEQ multiplex PCR; TCRdb keeps in-frame clones, though not all of them. The sample shows roughly 500,000 clones, about four fifths of them seen only once. Sequenced material: PBMCs. Source of these receptors: a woman between 40 and 55 years old in good health. Some clones in this sample may be carry-over from other donors' samples. CDR3s include the opening cysteine and the closing phenylalanine or tryptophan. The D gene is left open where the match is weak. The size field is filled for only some rows; it gives once, few, many or a size class.

j_gene | d_gene | v_gene | len | abundance | CDR3nt | CDR3aa
TRBJ2-3 | - | TRBV25-1 | 16 | - | TGTGCCAGCAGCCCATCGGGGGGCTGGAGCACAGATACGCAGTATTTT | CASSPSGGWSTDTQYF
TRBJ1-1 | TRBD1 | TRBV6-6 | 13 | - | TGTGCCAGCAGCTACAGGGGTGGGACTGAAGCTTTCTTT | CASSYRGGTEAFF
TRBJ2-1 | TRBD2 | TRBV7-2 | 14 | - | TGTGCCAGCAGCCCGAGAGCGGGAGACAATGAGCAGTTCTTC | CASSPRAGDNEQFF
TRBJ2-7 | TRBD2 | TRBV7-2 | 15 | - | TGTGCCAGCAGCGACAGCGGGAGGAGCTCCTACGAGCAGTACTTC | CASSDSGRSSYEQYF
TRBJ2-7 | TRBD2 | TRBV4-3 | 18 | - | TGCGCCAGCAGCCAAGATATCAGTCGGGCTAGCGGGCCCTACGAGCAGTACTTC | CASSQDISRASGPYEQYF
TRBJ2-1 | - | TRBV4-3 | 14 | - | TGCGCCAGCAGCCAAAACCGGGACTTCAATGAGCAGTTCTTC | CASSQNRDFNEQFF
TRBJ2-1 | - | TRBV18 | 14 | - | TGTGCCAGCTCCCGTTCGGGGTCCTACAATGAGCAGTTCTTC | CASSRSGSYNEQFF
TRBJ1-2 | TRBD1 | TRBV7-2 | 15 | few | TGTGCCAGCAGCGCGACAGGGGGGAGGGTGTATGGCTACACCTTC | CASSATGGRVYGYTF
TRBJ2-7 | TRBD1 | TRBV6-6 | 16 | - | TGTGCCAGCAGTTCCCGACCCGGGACAGGCCACTACGAGCAGTACTTC | CASSSRPGTGHYEQYF
TRBJ2-7 | TRBD2 | TRBV11-2 | 16 | - | TGTGCCAGCAGCTTAGATTTACTAGCGTACTCCTACGAGCAGTACTTC | CASSLDLLAYSYEQYF
TRBJ2-7 | TRBD2 | TRBV18 | 15 | - | TGTGCCAGCTCAACCGGGACTAGCGGTTCCTACGAGCAGTACTTC | CASSTGTSGSYEQYF
TRBJ1-3 | TRBD1 | TRBV28 | 15 | - | TGTGCCAGCAGCCCAGGGGGCCACTCTGGAAACACCATATATTTT | CASSPGGHSGNTIYF
TRBJ2-2 | TRBD2 | TRBV7-3 | 16 | - | TGTGCCAGCAGCTCCGCGGCTAGCGGGATAGTCGGGGAGCTGTTTTTT | CASSSAASGIVGELFF
TRBJ2-1 | - | TRBV25-1 | 13 | - | TGTGCCAGCAGTGAGCCCGTTTACAATGAGCAGTTCTTC | CASSEPVYNEQFF
TRBJ1-3 | - | TRBV5-1 | 14 | - | TGCGCCAGCATCGGGGGACAATGTGGAAACACCATATATTTT | CASIGGQCGNTIYF
TRBJ2-7 | TRBD1 | TRBV28 | 17 | - | TGTGCCAGCAGGCCAAAATTTGGGACAGGGGGCTTATACGAGCAGTACTTC | CASRPKFGTGGLYEQYF
TRBJ2-2 | TRBD1 | TRBV6-4 | 16 | once | TGTGCCAGCAGACCAGGACAGGCGGCGAACACCGGGGAGCTGTTTTTT | CASRPGQAANTGELFF
TRBJ2-1 | - | TRBV7-3 | 14 | - | TGTGCCAGCAGCTCCACCCCAGGGATCGGTGTGCAGTTCTTC | CASSSTPGIGVQFF
TRBJ1-1 | TRBD1 | TRBV11-2 | 15 | - | TGTGCCAGCAGCTCTTTACAGGGGCCGAACACTGAAGCTTTCTTT | CASSSLQGPNTEAFF
TRBJ2-3 | TRBD2 | TRBV13 | 16 | - | TGTGCCAGCAGCTTAGAACTGGGCGGGAGCGCGGATACGCAGTATTTT | CASSLELGGSADTQYF
TRBJ2-1 | TRBD2 | TRBV27 | 17 | - | TGTGCCAGCAGTTTAAAAATCACTAGCGGGAGTATCCATGAGCAGTTCTTC | CASSLKITSGSIHEQFF
TRBJ2-2 | - | TRBV7-7 | 14 | - | TGTGCCAGCAGCTTATTAGGGTCCGACGGGGAGCTGTTTTTT | CASSLLGSDGELFF
TRBJ2-1 | - | TRBV2 | 13 | many | TGTGCCAGCCTTGGCCCTCCGGGCAATGAGCAGTTCTTC | CASLGPPGNEQFF
TRBJ1-2 | - | TRBV10-3 | 12 | - | TGTGCCATCAGTGAGTTGGGAAATGGCTACACCTTC | CAISELGNGYTF
TRBJ1-4 | - | TRBV15 | 15 | - | TGTGCCACCAGCAGAGATGGGGGGTTGGATGAAAAACTGTTTTTT | CATSRDGGLDEKLFF
TRBJ2-3 | - | TRBV11-2 | 14 | - | TGTGCCAGCAGCTTTTGGGGGGGCACAGATACGCAGTATTTT | CASSFWGGTDTQYF
TRBJ2-7 | TRBD2 | TRBV5-4 | 16 | - | TGTGCCAGCAGCTCCCCCCAGACTAGCGGGACATACGAGCAGTACTTC | CASSSPQTSGTYEQYF
TRBJ1-2 | - | TRBV28 | 15 | few | TGTGCCAGCAGTTTTCGCGGTGGGGTCGGATATGGCTACACCTTC | CASSFRGGVGYGYTF
TRBJ2-3 | - | TRBV19 | 15 | - | TGTGCCAGTAGTAAAGGGGGAACTAGCACAGATACGCAGTATTTT | CASSKGGTSTDTQYF
TRBJ2-5 | TRBD2 | TRBV7-2 | 14 | few | TGTGCCAGCAGCTTAAGTAGGACTAGCGAGACCCAGTACTTC | CASSLSRTSETQYF
TRBJ2-3 | TRBD1 | TRBV10-3 | 17 | - | TGTGCCATCAGTGAATTTCGCCCAGGGGGCGGCCCAGATACGCAGTATTTT | CAISEFRPGGGPDTQYF
TRBJ1-5 | - | TRBV6-1 | 12 | - | TGTGCCAGCAGGGAACTCAATCAGCCCCAGCATTTT | CASRELNQPQHF
TRBJ2-2 | TRBD2 | TRBV28 | 16 | - | TGTGCCAGCAGTTTTATAGCGGGAGTGGGCACCGGGGAGCTGTTTTTT | CASSFIAGVGTGELFF
TRBJ2-7 | TRBD1 | TRBV6-5 | 13 | - | TGTGCCAGCAGTCGGACAGGGGAAGACGAGCAGTACTTC | CASSRTGEDEQYF
TRBJ1-4 | - | TRBV19 | 11 | - | TGTGCCACTTCACTTAATGAAAAACTGTTTTTT | CATSLNEKLFF
TRBJ2-5 | TRBD2 | TRBV7-9 | 16 | - | TGTGCCAGCAGCGCAGGAGCGGGACCGGCTCTGGGGACCCAGTACTTC | CASSAGAGPALGTQYF
TRBJ2-4 | - | TRBV2 | 14 | - | TGTGCCAGCAGTGAAGGGGCTACCAAAAACATTCAGTACTTC | CASSEGATKNIQYF
TRBJ2-3 | TRBD2 | TRBV7-2 | 17 | - | TGTGCCAGCAGCTCCGATTTACTAGCGGGAGTTACAGATACGCAGTATTTT | CASSSDLLAGVTDTQYF
TRBJ2-1 | TRBD2 | TRBV5-6 | 14 | once | TGTGCCAGCAGCCCCGGGACTAGGGACAATGAGCAGTTCTTC | CASSPGTRDNEQFF
TRBJ2-2 | TRBD1 | TRBV4-2 | 14 | - | TGTGCCAGCAGCGGACGGGACAGAGGCGGGGAGCTGTTTTTT | CASSGRDRGGELFF
TRBJ2-7 | TRBD1 | TRBV29-1 | 14 | - | TGCAGCGCTGTATCGGGACAGGGGCTTTGGGAGCAGTACTTC | CSAVSGQGLWEQYF
TRBJ1-1 | - | TRBV25-1 | 15 | - | TGTGCCAGCAGTGAATCGGGCCCGCTTGGTTGGAAAGCTTTCTTT | CASSESGPLGWKAFF